This TCR beta chain originates from a study of identical twins. Study conclusions and caveats: Insertions were reduced in abundant cord blood beta clonotypes but not in memory repertoires.

This clonotype occurred a few times. What it binds is unknown. TCRdb analysed the 5' RACE reads with MiXCR anew, one entry per CDR3 protein. The table shows 420,000 or so distinct CDR3 sequences, with around 20% occurring only once. Germline CDR1 SGHDT, CDR2 YYEEEE. The length of the CDR3 is 15 residues. J was trimmed by 4 bases and V by 4 bases; bases with no gene match: 5. V is TRBV5-6 and J is TRBJ2-7; TRBD2 matches 13 bases. This clonotype originated in a man between 45 and 60 years old in good health. The specimen sequenced was naive T cells sorted from blood. DNA of the CDR3: TGTGCCAGCAGCGCGGGACTAGCGGGGCGTTACGAGCAGTACTTC. Encoded protein: CASSAGLAGRYEQYF.